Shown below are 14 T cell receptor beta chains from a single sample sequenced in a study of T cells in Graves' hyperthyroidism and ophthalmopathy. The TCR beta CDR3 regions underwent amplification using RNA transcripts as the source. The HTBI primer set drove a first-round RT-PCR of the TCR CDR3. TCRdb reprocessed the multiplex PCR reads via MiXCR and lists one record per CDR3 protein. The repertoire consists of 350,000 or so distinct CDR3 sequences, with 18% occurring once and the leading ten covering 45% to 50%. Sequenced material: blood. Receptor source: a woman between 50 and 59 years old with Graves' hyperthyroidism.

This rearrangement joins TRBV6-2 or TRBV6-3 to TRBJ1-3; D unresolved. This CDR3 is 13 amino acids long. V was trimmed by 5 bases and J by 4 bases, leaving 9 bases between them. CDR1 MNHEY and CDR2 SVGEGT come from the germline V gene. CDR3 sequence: CASSVDGGNTIYF. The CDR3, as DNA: TGTGCCAGCAGTGTGGATGGGGGAAACACCATATATTTT.

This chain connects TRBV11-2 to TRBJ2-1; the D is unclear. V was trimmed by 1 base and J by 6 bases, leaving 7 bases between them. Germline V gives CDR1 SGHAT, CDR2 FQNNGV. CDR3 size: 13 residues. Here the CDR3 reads CASSLVSSNEQFF. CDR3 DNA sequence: TGTGCCAGCAGCTTAGTATCATCCAATGAGCAGTTCTTC.

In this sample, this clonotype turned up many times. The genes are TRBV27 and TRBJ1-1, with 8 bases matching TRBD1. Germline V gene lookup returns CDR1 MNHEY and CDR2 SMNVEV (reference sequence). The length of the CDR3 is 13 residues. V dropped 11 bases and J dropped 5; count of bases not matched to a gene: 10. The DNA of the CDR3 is TGTGCCGTCAGGACAGGGATCAGAACTGAAGCTTTCTTT. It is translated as CAVRTGIRTEAFF.

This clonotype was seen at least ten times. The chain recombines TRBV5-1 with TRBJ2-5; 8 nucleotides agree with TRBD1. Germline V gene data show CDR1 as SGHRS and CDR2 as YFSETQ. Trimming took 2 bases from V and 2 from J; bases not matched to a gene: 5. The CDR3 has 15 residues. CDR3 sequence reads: CASSLQGEWQETQYF. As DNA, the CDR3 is TGCGCCAGCAGCTTACAGGGGGAGTGGCAAGAGACCCAGTACTTC.

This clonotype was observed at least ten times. CDR3 amino acids: CASSRSPIAGDGNEQFF. Here the CDR3 DNA reads TGTGCCAGCAGTCGATCGCCCATAGCGGGAGACGGCAATGAGCAGTTCTTC. The chain links TRBV6-2 or TRBV6-3 to TRBJ2-1; 9 bases agree with TRBD2. The CDR3 length is 17 residues. The J segment lost 6 bases and the V segment lost 5 bases, leaving 14 bases of the junction unmatched. Per germline, CDR1 MNHEY and CDR2 SVGEGT.

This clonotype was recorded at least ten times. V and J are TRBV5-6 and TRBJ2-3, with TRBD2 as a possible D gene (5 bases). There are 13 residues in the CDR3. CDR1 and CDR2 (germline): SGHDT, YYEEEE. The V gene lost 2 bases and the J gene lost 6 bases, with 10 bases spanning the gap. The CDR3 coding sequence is TGTGCCAGCAGCTTCTTCGGCGGGGATACGCAGTATTTT. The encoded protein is CASSFFGGDTQYF.

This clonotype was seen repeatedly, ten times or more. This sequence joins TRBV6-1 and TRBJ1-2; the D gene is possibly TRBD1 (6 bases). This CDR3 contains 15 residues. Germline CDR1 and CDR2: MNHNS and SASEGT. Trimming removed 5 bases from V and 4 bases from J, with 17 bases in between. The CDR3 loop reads CASSRQRTVGYGYTF. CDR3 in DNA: TGTGCCAGCAGTCGACAGAGGACAGTGGGCTATGGCTACACCTTC.

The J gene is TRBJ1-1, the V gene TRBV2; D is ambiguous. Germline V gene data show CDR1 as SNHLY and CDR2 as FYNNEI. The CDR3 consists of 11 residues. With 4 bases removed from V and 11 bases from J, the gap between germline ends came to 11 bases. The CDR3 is CASSAQESAFF. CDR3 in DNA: TGTGCCAGCAGTGCCCAGGAATCCGCTTTCTTT.

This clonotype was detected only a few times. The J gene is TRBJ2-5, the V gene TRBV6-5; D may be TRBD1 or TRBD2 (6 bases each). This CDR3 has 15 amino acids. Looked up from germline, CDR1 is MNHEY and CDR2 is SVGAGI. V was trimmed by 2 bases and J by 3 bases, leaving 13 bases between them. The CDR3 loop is CASSYGGTLKETQYF. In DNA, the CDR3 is TGTGCCAGCAGTTACGGGGGGACATTGAAAGAGACCCAGTACTTC.

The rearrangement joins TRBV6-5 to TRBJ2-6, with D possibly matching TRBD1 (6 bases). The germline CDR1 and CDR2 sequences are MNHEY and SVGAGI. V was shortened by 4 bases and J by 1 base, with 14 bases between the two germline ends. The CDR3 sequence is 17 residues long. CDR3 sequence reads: CASSSWVGASGANVLTF. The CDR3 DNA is TGTGCCAGCAGTTCCTGGGTGGGGGCGTCTGGGGCCAACGTCCTGACTTTC.

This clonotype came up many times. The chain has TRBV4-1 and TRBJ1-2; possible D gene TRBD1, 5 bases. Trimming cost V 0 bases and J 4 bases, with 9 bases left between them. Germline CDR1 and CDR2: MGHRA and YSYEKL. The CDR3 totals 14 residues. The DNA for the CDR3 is TGCGCCAGCAGCCAAGAAGGACATAGCTATGGCTACACCTTC. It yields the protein CASSQEGHSYGYTF.

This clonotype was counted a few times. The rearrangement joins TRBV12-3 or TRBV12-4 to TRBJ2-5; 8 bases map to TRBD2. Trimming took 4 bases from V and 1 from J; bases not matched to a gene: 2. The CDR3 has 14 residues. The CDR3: CASSYAGGQETQYF. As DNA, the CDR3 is TGTGCCAGCAGTTATGCGGGGGGCCAAGAGACCCAGTACTTC.

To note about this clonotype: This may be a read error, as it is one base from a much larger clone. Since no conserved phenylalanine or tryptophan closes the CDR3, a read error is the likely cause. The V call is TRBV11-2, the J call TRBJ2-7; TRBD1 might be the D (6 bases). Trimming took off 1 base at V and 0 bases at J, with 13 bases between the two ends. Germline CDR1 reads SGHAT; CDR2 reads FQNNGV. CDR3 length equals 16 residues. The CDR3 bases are TGTGCCAGCAGCTTAGGAGGGGGTATGGGCTCCTACGAGCAGTACGCC. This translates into CASSLGGGMGSYEQYA.

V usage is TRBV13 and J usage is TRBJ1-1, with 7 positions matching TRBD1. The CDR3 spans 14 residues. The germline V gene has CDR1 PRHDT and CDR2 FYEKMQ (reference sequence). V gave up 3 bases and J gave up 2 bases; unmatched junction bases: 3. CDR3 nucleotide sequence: TGTGCCAGCAGCTTTAACAGGGGCAACACTGAAGCTTTCTTT. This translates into CASSFNRGNTEAFF.